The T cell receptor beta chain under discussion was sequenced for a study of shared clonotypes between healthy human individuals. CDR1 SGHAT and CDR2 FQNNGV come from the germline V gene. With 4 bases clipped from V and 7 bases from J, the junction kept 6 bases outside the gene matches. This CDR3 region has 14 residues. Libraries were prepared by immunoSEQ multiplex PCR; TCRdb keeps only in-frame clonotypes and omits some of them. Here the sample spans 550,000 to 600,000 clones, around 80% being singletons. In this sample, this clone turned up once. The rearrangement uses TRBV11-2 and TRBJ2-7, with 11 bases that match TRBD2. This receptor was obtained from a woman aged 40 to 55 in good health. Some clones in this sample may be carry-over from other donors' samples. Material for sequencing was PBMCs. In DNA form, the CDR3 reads TGTGCCAGCAGCTCCGGGACTAGCGGCCTAGAGCAGTACTTC. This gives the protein CASSSGTSGLEQYF.